The clone carrying this T cell receptor beta chain appeared a few times. Its target is not known. The study sequenced cultured CD4+ T cell DNA using the Oncomine TCR Beta short-read assay. TCRdb analysed the PCR reads with MiXCR anew, one entry per CDR3 protein. This sample has roughly 19,000 distinct CDR3 sequences, with 50% found just once. These data come from a study of vaccination and CD4 T cells after COVID-19. Study at large: PCR on nasal swabs identified SARS-CoV-2 in convalescent patients, of whom nine were mild and one severe. Median draw time for post-COVID samples was 101 days post-diagnosis (range 35 to 161). The cells in question were stimulated using overlapping spike peptides derived from SARS-CoV-2, HCoV-NL63, HCoV-OC43 and HCoV-229E.

Trimming removed 7 bases from V and 0 bases from J, with 10 bases in between. CDR1 and CDR2 (germline): LNHDA, SQIVND (reference sequence). There are 14 residues in the CDR3. Treatment denoted: approximately nine-day PBMC culture with coronavirus spike peptide pools or control peptides (ViraFEST assay). Researchers grew the cells for approximately 9 days and then pulled out CD4+ T cells by negative selection. The sequenced material came from CD4+ T cells from blood, cultured in vitro. This clonotype was obtained from a human donor who had recovered from COVID-19. This chain links TRBV19 with TRBJ1-3; D is uncertain. The CDR3 nucleotides read TGTGCCAGTATATCTTACCACTCTGGAAACACCATATATTTT. It yields the protein CASISYHSGNTIYF.